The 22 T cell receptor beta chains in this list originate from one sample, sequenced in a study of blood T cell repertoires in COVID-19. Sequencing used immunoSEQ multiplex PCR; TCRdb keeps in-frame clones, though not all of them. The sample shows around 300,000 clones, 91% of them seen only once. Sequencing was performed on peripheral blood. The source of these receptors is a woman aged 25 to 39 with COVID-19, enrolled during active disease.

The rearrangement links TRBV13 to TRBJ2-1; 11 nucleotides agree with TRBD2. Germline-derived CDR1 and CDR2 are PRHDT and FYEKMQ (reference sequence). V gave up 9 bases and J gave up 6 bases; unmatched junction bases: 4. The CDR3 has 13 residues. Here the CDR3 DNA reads TGTGCCAGTCGACTAGCGGGAAGCAATGAGCAGTTCTTC. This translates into CASRLAGSNEQFF.

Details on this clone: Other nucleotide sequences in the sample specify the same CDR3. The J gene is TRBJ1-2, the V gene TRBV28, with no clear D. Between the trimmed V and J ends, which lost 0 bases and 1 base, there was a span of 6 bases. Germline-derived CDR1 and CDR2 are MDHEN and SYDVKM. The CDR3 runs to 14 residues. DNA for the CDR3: TGTGCCAGCAGTTTATGGGGCAGTAACTATGGCTACACCTTC. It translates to CASSLWGSNYGYTF.

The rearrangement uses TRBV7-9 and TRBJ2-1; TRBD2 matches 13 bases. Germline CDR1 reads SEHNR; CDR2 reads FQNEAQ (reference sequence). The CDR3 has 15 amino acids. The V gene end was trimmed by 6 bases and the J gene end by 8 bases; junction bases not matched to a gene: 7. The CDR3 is CASSRTSGRGDEQFF. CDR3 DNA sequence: TGTGCCAGCAGTCGTACTAGCGGGAGGGGCGATGAGCAGTTCTTC.

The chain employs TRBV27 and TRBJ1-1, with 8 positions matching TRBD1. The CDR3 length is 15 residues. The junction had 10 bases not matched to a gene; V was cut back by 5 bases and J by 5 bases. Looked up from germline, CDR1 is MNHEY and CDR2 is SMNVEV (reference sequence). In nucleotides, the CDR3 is TGTGCCAGCAGTAAATTACAGGGGGTGGGTACTGAAGCTTTCTTT. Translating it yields CASSKLQGVGTEAFF.

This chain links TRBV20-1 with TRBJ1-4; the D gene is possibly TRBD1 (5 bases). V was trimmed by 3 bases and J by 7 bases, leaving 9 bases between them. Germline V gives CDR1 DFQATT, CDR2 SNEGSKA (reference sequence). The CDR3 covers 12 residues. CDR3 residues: CSASEDIEKLFF. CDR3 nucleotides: TGCAGTGCTAGTGAGGACATTGAAAAACTGTTTTTT.

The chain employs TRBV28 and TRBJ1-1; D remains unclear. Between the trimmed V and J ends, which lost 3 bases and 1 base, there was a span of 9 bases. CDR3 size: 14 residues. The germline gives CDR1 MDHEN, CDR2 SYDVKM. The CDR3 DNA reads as TGTGCCAGCAGTTTCGACTTGGGGAACACTGAAGCTTTCTTT. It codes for CASSFDLGNTEAFF.

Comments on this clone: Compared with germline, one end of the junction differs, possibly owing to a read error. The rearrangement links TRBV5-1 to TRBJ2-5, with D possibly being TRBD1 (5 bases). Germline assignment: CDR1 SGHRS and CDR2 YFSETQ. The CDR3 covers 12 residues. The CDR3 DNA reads TGCGCCAGCAGCGGACACCAGGAGACCCAGTACTTC. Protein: CASSGHQETQYF.

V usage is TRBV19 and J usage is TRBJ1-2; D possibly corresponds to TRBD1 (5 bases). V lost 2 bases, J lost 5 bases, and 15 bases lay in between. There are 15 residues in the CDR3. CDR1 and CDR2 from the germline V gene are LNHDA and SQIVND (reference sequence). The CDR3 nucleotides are TGTGCCAGTAGTATACCCGCAGGGTTCGGGTATGGCTACACCTTC. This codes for CASSIPAGFGYGYTF. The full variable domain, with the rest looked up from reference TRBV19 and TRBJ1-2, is DGGITQSPKYLFRKEGQNVTLSCEQNLNHDAMYWYRQDPGQGLRLIYYSQIVNDFQKGDIAEGYSVSREKKESFPLTVTSAQKNPTAFYLCASSIPAGFGYGYTFGSGTRLTVV.

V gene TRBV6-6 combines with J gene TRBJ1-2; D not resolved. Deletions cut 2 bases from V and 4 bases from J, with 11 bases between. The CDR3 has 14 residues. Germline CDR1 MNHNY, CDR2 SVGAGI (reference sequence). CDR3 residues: CASSYTPASYGYTF. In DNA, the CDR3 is TGTGCCAGCAGTTACACCCCCGCGAGCTATGGCTACACCTTC.

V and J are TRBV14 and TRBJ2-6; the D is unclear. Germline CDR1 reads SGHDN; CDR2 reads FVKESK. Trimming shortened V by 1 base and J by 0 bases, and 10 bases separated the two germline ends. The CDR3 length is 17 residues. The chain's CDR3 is CASSQGQVPSGANVLTF. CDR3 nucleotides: TGTGCCAGCAGCCAAGGTCAGGTTCCCTCTGGGGCCAACGTCCTGACTTTC.

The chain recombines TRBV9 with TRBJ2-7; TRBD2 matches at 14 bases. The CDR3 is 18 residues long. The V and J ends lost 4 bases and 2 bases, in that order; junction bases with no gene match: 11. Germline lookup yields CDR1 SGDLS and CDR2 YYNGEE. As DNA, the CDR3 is TGTGCCAGCAGCCCCCGTCCCGGGACTAGCGGGAGTACCTACGAGCAGTACTTC. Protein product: CASSPRPGTSGSTYEQYF. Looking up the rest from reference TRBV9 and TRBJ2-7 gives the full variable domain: DSGVTQTPKHLITATGQRVTLRCSPRSGDLSVYWYQQSLDQGLQFLIQYYNGEERAKGNILERFSAQQFPDLHSELNLSSLELGDSALYFCASSPRPGTSGSTYEQYFGPGTRLTVT.

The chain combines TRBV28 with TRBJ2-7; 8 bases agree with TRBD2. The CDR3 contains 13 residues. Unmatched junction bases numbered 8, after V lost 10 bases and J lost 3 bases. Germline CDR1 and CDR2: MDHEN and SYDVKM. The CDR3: CATQSGSFYEQYF. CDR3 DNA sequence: TGTGCCACCCAAAGCGGGAGTTTCTACGAGCAGTACTTC. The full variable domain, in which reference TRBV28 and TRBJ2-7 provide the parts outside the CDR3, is DVKVTQSSRYLVKRTGEKVFLECVQDMDHENMFWYRQDPGLGLRLIYFSYDVKMKEKGDIPEGYSVSREKKERFSLILESASTNQTSMYLCATQSGSFYEQYFGPGTRLTVT.

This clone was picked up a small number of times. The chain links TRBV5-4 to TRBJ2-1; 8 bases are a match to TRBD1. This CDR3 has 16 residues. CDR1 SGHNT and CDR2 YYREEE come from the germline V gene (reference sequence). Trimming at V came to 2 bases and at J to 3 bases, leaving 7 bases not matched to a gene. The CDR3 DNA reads TGTGCCAGCAGCTTAGGGACAGGAAACTACTACAATGAGCAGTTCTTC. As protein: CASSLGTGNYYNEQFF.

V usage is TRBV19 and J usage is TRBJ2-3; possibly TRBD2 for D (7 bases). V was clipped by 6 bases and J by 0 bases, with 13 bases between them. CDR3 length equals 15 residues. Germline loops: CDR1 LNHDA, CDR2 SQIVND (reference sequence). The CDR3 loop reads CASRPRGGSTDTQYF. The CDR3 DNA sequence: TGTGCCAGTAGGCCGAGGGGGGGGAGCACAGATACGCAGTATTTT.

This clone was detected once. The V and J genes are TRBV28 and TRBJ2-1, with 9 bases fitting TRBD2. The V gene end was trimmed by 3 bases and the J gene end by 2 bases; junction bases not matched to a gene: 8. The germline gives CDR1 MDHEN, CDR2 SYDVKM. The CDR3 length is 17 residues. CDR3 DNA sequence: TGTGCCAGCAGTTTCTGGTCGGGCGGGAGGGCCTACAATGAGCAGTTCTTC. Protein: CASSFWSGGRAYNEQFF.

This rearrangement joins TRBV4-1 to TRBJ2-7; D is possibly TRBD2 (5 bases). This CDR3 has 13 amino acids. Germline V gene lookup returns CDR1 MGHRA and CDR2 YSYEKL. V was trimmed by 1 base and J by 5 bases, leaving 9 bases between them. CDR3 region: CASSQVASNEQYF. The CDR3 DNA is TGCGCCAGCAGCCAAGTTGCTAGCAACGAGCAGTACTTC.

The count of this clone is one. The CDR3 loop reads CASSLTVTISLRDTQYF. The CDR3 DNA sequence: TGTGCCAGCAGTTTAACAGTGACAATCTCACTTCGGGATACGCAGTATTTT. The gene calls are TRBV28 and TRBJ2-3; no clear D. The CDR3 contains 17 residues. CDR1 and CDR2 from the germline V gene are MDHEN and SYDVKM. V was cut by 2 bases and J by 6 bases, with 21 bases left in between.

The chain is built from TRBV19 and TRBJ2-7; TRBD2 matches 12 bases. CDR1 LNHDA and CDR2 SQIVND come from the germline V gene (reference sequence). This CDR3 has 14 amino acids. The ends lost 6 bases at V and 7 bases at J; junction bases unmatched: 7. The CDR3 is CASSPLAGGWEQYF. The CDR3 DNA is TGTGCCAGTAGCCCACTAGCGGGAGGTTGGGAGCAGTACTTC.

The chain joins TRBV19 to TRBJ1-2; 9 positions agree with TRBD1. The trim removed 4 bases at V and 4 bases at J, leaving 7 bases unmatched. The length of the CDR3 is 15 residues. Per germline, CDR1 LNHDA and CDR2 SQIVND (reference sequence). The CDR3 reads CASSREPGQGYGYTF. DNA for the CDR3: TGTGCCAGTAGTAGGGAGCCGGGACAGGGCTATGGCTACACCTTC.

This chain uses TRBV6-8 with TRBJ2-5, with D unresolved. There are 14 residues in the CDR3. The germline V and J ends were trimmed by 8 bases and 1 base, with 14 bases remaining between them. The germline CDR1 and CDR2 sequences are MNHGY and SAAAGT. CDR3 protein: CASSHWYPQETQYF. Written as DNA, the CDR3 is TGTGCCAGCTCGCACTGGTACCCCCAAGAGACCCAGTACTTC.

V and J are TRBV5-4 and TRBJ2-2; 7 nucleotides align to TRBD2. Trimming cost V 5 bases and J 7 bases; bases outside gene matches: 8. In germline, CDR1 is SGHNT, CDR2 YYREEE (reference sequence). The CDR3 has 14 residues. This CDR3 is CASSSGLRVGELFF. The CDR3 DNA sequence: TGTGCCAGCAGTTCGGGACTACGGGTCGGGGAGCTGTTTTTT.

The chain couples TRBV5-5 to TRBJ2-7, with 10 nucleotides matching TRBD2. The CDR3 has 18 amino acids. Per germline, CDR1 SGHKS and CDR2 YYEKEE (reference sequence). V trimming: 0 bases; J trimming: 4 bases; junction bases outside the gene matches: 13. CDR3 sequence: CASSLGSRALAGVYEQYF. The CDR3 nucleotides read TGTGCCAGCAGCTTGGGTTCGCGCGCGCTAGCGGGAGTTTACGAGCAGTACTTC.